The clone carrying this TCR beta chain was detected once. Unmatched junction bases numbered 10, after V lost 5 bases and J lost 9 bases. The CDR3 is 15 residues long. Germline CDR1 reads KGHSH; CDR2 reads LQKENI. The data belong to a study of cytomegalovirus exposure and HLA in healthy donors. In the PCR, 60 Vbeta and 13 Jbeta primers were used. Produced via immunoSEQ multiplex PCR; TCRdb's table is partial and in-frame only. The sample lists around 120,000 clones, more than 60% occurring once. The sequenced material came from PBMCs. J is TRBJ2-1 and V is TRBV18; 10 bases align to TRBD2. The source is a middle-aged woman in good health and CMV-seropositive. In DNA, the CDR3 is TGTGCCAGCTCAGTCCTAGCGGGAGCTCGGGGTGAGCAGTTCTTC. Translated, it gives CASSVLAGARGEQFF.